The clone carrying this T cell receptor (beta chain) was picked up a small number of times. Antigen: not known. This CDR3 has 15 amino acids. Trimming took off 0 bases at V and 4 bases at J, with 14 bases between the two ends. Germline CDR1 is SGHRS and CDR2 is YFSETQ. A constant-region primer primed TCR beta cDNA synthesis from 450 to 550 ng of total RNA. Three-round nested multiplex PCR performed with slightly modified ARM-PCR produced the TCR beta libraries. The first two PCR rounds used TRBV1-TRBV30 forward primers with a C-beta reverse primer, 10 to 11 cycles each. TCRdb used MiXCR to reprocess the multiplex PCR reads, holding one entry per CDR3 protein. Altogether about 300,000 distinct CDR3 sequences are present, around three fifths being singletons, with the ten largest covering more than 8.5%. Germline DNA was extracted alongside blood RNA, which was obtained from unsorted whole blood. The data derive from a study of tumor-infiltrating lymphocytes in primary liver carcinoma. As for the study in general: Roughly 3.65 to 7.13 million productive TCRbeta reads came from each sample, comparable across tissue types.

Notes on the study in general: Blood's top-250-clone fraction was significantly lower than that of tumors (p = 0.039).

Sequenced input: peripheral blood. The chain links TRBV5-1 to TRBJ2-7, with D possibly called TRBD1 or TRBD2 (6 bases each). This TCR derives from a man aged 40-49 years with primary liver carcinoma and hepatitis B virus infection. This CDR3 is CASSLVRGAPYEQYF. As DNA, the CDR3 is TGCGCCAGCAGCTTGGTTAGGGGGGCGCCATACGAGCAGTACTTC. The full variable domain, its missing parts supplied by reference TRBV5-1 and TRBJ2-7, is KAGVTQTPRYLIKTRGQQVTLSCSPISGHRSVSWYQQTPGQGLQFLFEYFSETQRNKGNFPGRFSGRQFSNSRSEMNVSTLELGDSALYLCASSLVRGAPYEQYFGPGTRLTVT.